Here is one T cell receptor (beta chain) with its context. Antigen: not known. Other DNA sequences in the sample encode the same CDR3. The data originate from a study of beta chain features in type 1 diabetes. Study-wide findings and caveats: All four CD4+ subsets from Type 1 diabetes patients carried moderately but significantly shorter TCRB CDR3s.

Trimming at V came to 2 bases and at J to 5 bases, leaving 4 bases not matched to a gene. CDR1 is SGHRS and CDR2 is YFSETQ in the germline V gene. The CDR3 runs 13 residues. Expressed TCRB transcripts were sequenced because the entire RNA isolate underwent reverse transcription. Produced via immunoSEQ multiplex PCR; TCRdb's table is partial and in-frame only. The data show roughly 290,000 clones, with approximately 15% seen just once and roughly 0.015% held by the top ten. Researchers reported sorting CD4+ naive, central memory, regulatory and stem cell-like memory cells via CD45RO/CCR7/CD25/CD127/CD95/CD27.

The material sequenced was naive CD4+ T cells from blood. The V and J genes are TRBV5-1 and TRBJ2-7, with 7 bases aligning to TRBD1. The receptor was derived from a young man with type 1 diabetes. The CDR3 spells CASSLRQGHEQYF. The DNA for the CDR3 is TGCGCCAGCAGCTTAAGACAGGGCCACGAGCAGTACTTC.